The rows below give T cell receptor beta chains drawn from one sample of a study of blood T cell repertoires in COVID-19. Sequencing used immunoSEQ multiplex PCR; TCRdb keeps in-frame clones, though not all of them. This table holds about 33,000 clones, about 86% found once. Sequenced input: peripheral blood. These receptors were taken from a human donor in a cohort sampled during active COVID-19. The CDR3 runs from the conserved cysteine through the conserved F or W. A D gene is named only where the DNA matches it firmly. A clone size is listed for some rows: how often the clone was seen (once, few, many), or a class if it is expanded.

TRBD2	TRBJ2-1	-	TRBV9	TGTGCCAGCAGCCAGACTAGCGGGGCCAATGAGCAGTTCTTC	CASSQTSGANEQFF
-	TRBJ1-6	-	TRBV9	TGTGCCAGCAGCTTCCCCCTGAGGGTTTTCTATAATTCACCCCTCCACTTT	CASSFPLRVFYNSPLHF
TRBD2	TRBJ2-5	-	TRBV6-5	TGTGCCAGCAGAAGACTAGCGGGGGAACAAGAGACCCAGTACTTC	CASRRLAGEQETQYF
-	TRBJ2-1	-	TRBV5-5	TGTGCCAGCAGCCGCGGGACGGACTCCTACAATGAGCAGTTCTTC	CASSRGTDSYNEQFF
-	TRBJ2-7	-	TRBV28	TGTGCCAGCCGACAACAAACTCCGACCTACGAGCAGTACTTC	CASRQQTPTYEQYF
-	TRBJ1-1	-	TRBV19	TGTGCCAGTAGGCAGGGACAGAACACTGAAGCTTTCTTT	CASRQGQNTEAFF
TRBD2	TRBJ2-1	-	TRBV20-1	TGCAGTGCTAGTGCGCTAGCGGGAGGAAGGGGTCAGCAGTTCTTC	CSASALAGGRGQQFF
-	TRBJ2-1	once	TRBV7-9	TGTGCCAGCAGCGCATTAGCGTATCACCTGTCGGATGAGCAGTTCTTC	CASSALAYHLSDEQFF
-	TRBJ1-4	once	TRBV7-9	TGTGCCAGCAGCTCCGGCGGACTTGCAACTAATGAAAAACTGTTTTTT	CASSSGGLATNEKLFF
-	TRBJ2-1	-	TRBV19	TGTGCCAGTAGTGCTTTCAGGGAAGGGGCGGATGAGCAGTTCTTC	CASSAFREGADEQFF
-	TRBJ1-2	-	TRBV10-3	TGTGCCATCAGTGACGCCCTCTACGTTCCCCCCTACTATGGCTACACCTTC	CAISDALYVPPYYGYTF
-	TRBJ2-1	-	TRBV10-3	TGTGCCATCAGACGATCGGGGGACTTAAATGAGCAGTTCTTC	CAIRRSGDLNEQFF
TRBD2	TRBJ2-7	once	TRBV4-2	TGTGCCAGCAGCGACAGAGGGACTAGCGGAGGTGGGGCCTCCTACGAGCAGTACTTC	CASSDRGTSGGGASYEQYF
TRBD1	TRBJ2-2	-	TRBV2	TGTGCCAGCAGGGGACAGGGGGGGACCGGGGAGCTGTTTTTT	CASRGQGGTGELFF
-	TRBJ2-1	once	TRBV11-3	TGTGCCAGCAGTGTGGCAATATACAATGAGCAGTTCTTC	CASSVAIYNEQFF
TRBD1	TRBJ2-5	-	TRBV19	TGTGCCAGTAGCGTAGGACAGGGCCAGGAGACCCAGTACTTC	CASSVGQGQETQYF
-	TRBJ1-5	-	TRBV6-5	TGTGCCAGCAGTTCGGGACTAGGGAGCAATCAGCCCCAGCATTTT	CASSSGLGSNQPQHF
-	TRBJ1-5	-	TRBV20-1	TGCAGTGCTAGTTACCACGGGAGCAATCAGCCCCAGCATTTT	CSASYHGSNQPQHF
-	TRBJ2-6	-	TRBV6-2/TRBV6-3	TGTGCCAGCAGTTACCCTCGTACTACTGGGGCCAACGTCCTGACTTTC	CASSYPRTTGANVLTF
TRBD1	TRBJ2-7	-	TRBV6-1	TGTGCCAGCAGCGAAGGGACAGCCTTACTTTACGAGCAGTACTTC	CASSEGTALLYEQYF
-	TRBJ2-1	-	TRBV18	TGTGCCAGCTCACCACGAGGCAGCCTAAACAATGAGCAGTTCTTC	CASSPRGSLNNEQFF
-	TRBJ2-5	-	TRBV28	TGTGCCAGCAGTTTTGCGGGGCTTCAAGAGACCCAGTACTTC	CASSFAGLQETQYF
TRBD2	TRBJ2-7	-	TRBV29-1	TGCAGCGTTCGCACGGGGGACCCCGAGGGGAAGGCTAGCGGTCAAACTGGGTACGAGCAGTACTTC	CSVRTGDPEGKASGQTGYEQYF
TRBD2	TRBJ2-1	-	TRBV10-2	TGCGCCAGCAGTGAGTTGACTAGCGGGAGAAAGGGTAATGAGCAGTTCTTC	CASSELTSGRKGNEQFF
-	TRBJ2-5	-	TRBV2	TGTGCCAGCAACCCGGTATTCCAAGAGACCCAGTACTTC	CASNPVFQETQYF
-	TRBJ2-1	-	TRBV19	TGTGCCAGTAGGAGCGGGCCTAGCCATGAGCAGTTCTTC	CASRSGPSHEQFF
TRBD1	TRBJ1-1	once	TRBV7-2	TGTGCCAGCAGGCCTAACAGGGGGGGCGACACTGAAGCTTTCTTT	CASRPNRGGDTEAFF
-	TRBJ1-1	-	TRBV6-6	TGTGCCAGCAGTAATATTGAAGCTTTCTTT	CASSNIEAFF
TRBD2	TRBJ2-2	-	TRBV5-1	TGCGCCAGCAGCAAGACTGGGACTAGCGGGGGGGCCGGGGAGCTGTTTTTT	CASSKTGTSGGAGELFF
-	TRBJ1-5	-	TRBV3-1/TRBV3-2	TGTGCAGCAGCCCCTGATGGGGCGCAGCCCCAGCATTTT	CAAAPDGAQPQHF
-	TRBJ2-4	-	TRBV5-4	TGTGCCAGCAGCTTGGACAGGGGGGGAAACATTCAGTACTTC	CASSLDRGGNIQYF
TRBD2	TRBJ2-3	-	TRBV14	TGTGCCAGCAGCCAAGGGGGGGGAACAGATACGCAGTATTTT	CASSQGGGTDTQYF
TRBD2	TRBJ2-1	few	TRBV5-1	TGCGCCAGCAGCTTGACCTTGGCGGGACTAGTCTCCTACAATGAGCAGTTCTTC	CASSLTLAGLVSYNEQFF
-	TRBJ1-5	-	TRBV15	TGTGCCACCAGCAGAGATATCGGCAGGTTCAGCAATCAGCCCCAGCATTTT	CATSRDIGRFSNQPQHF
-	TRBJ2-1	-	TRBV12-3/TRBV12-4	TGTGCCAGCAGCAAAATTTACAATGAGCAGTTCTTC	CASSKIYNEQFF
-	TRBJ1-5	-	TRBV7-2	TGTGCCAGCAGCTCCCTCGGAGGGGCTGAGCCCCAGCATTTT	CASSSLGGAEPQHF